One T cell receptor (beta chain) is described in this entry. Its antigen is unidentified. This PCR relied on a set of 60 Vbeta primers and 13 Jbeta primers. TCRdb's copy holds only in-frame clones and misses some; the assay was immunoSEQ multiplex PCR. The table records 100,000 to 120,000 clones, more than 60% of them present only once. This sample is drawn from a study of cytomegalovirus exposure and HLA in healthy donors. With V trimmed by 4 bases and J by 1 base, 1 base remained unmatched. The CDR3 runs 13 residues. CDR1 is MDHEN and CDR2 is SYDVKM in the germline V gene. Study-level points and caveats: Data from an earlier analysis indicated that most TCR beta V segments were productive either about 90% or about 30% of the time. Roughly uniform sequencing depth across donors was assumed, possibly incorrectly. TCR sequences were mostly rare, though some public TCRs occurred in many donors.

Sequencing used PBMCs. The V and J genes are TRBV28 and TRBJ2-7, with TRBD2 matching over 7 bases. This TCR was recovered from a woman aged 35 to 49 in good health and CMV-seropositive. Written as DNA, the CDR3 is TGTGCCAGCAGTTCTAGCGGATCCTACGAGCAGTACTTC. Protein product: CASSSSGSYEQYF.